Presented here are 26 T cell receptor beta chains from one specimen sequenced in a study of blood T cells in healthy people across ages. Through a sample-barcoded 5' primer and a J-beta primer mix, a second PCR was run for roughly 6 to 12 cycles. MiXCR, run by TCRdb on the 5' RACE reads, gives a single entry per CDR3 protein. The sample lists under 1,000,000 distinct CDR3 sequences; about 36% were seen once. Material: blood. Receptors originate from a young man in good health.

Here the CDR3 reads CASRGWGGNTEAFF. The CDR3 DNA reads TGTGCCAGCCGGGGGTGGGGAGGGAACACTGAAGCTTTCTTT. The rearrangement links TRBV6-5 to TRBJ1-1, with D tentatively TRBD1 (5 bases). Germline V gene data show CDR1 as MNHEY and CDR2 as SVGAGI. Deletions cut 8 bases from V and 1 base from J, with 14 bases between. The CDR3 consists of 14 residues.

This chain connects TRBV5-1 to TRBJ2-1; perhaps D is TRBD1 or TRBD2 (5 bases each). The germline V and J ends were trimmed by 4 bases and 6 bases, with 17 bases remaining between them. There are 15 residues in the CDR3. CDR1 and CDR2 from the germline V gene are SGHRS and YFSETQ. The CDR3 reads CASSLNGDAPNEQFF. In DNA, the CDR3 is TGCGCCAGCAGCCTGAATGGGGACGCCCCCAATGAGCAGTTCTTC. The whole variable domain, remainder taken from reference TRBV5-1 and TRBJ2-1, is KAGVTQTPRYLIKTRGQQVTLSCSPISGHRSVSWYQQTPGQGLQFLFEYFSETQRNKGNFPGRFSGRQFSNSRSEMNVSTLELGDSALYLCASSLNGDAPNEQFFGPGTRLTVL.

This clonotype was seen ten or more times. The rearrangement joins TRBV5-1 to TRBJ1-2, with D uncertain. CDR3 length: 12 amino acids. Per germline, CDR1 SGHRS and CDR2 YFSETQ. The V gene lost 0 bases and the J gene lost 5 bases, with 5 bases spanning the gap. The CDR3 is CASSLDQYGYTF. Written as DNA, the CDR3 is TGCGCCAGCAGCTTGGATCAGTATGGCTACACCTTC.

This clonotype appeared a few times. The chain links TRBV6-5 to TRBJ2-2; no clear D gene. Looked up from germline, CDR1 is MNHEY and CDR2 is SVGAGI. The CDR3 spans 13 residues. Trimming pared 10 bases from V and 2 bases from J, leaving 11 bases between. CDR3 DNA sequence: TGTGCCATCAAGGACGGAAACACCGGGGAGCTGTTTTTT. This codes for CAIKDGNTGELFF.

The chain carries TRBV12-3 or TRBV12-4 and TRBJ1-6, with D perhaps matching TRBD1 (5 bases). V was shortened by 4 bases and J by 10 bases, with 17 bases between the two germline ends. The CDR3 covers 15 residues. The CDR3 region is CASSSEGTDKSPLHF. DNA for the CDR3: TGTGCCAGCAGTTCCGAAGGGACGGACAAATCACCCCTCCACTTT.

The chain is built from TRBV5-5 and TRBJ2-7, with D perhaps TRBD2 (6 bases). The CDR3 sequence is 14 residues long. Deletions cut 5 bases from V and 2 bases from J, with 14 bases between. CDR1 is SGHKS and CDR2 is YYEKEE in the germline V gene (reference sequence). The CDR3 loop is CASSSGGTAYEQYF. Written as DNA, the CDR3 is TGTGCCAGCAGTTCCGGAGGGACCGCCTACGAGCAGTACTTC.

This rearrangement joins TRBV6-5 to TRBJ1-2, with TRBD1 identical over 8 bases. V was clipped by 7 bases and J by 4 bases; unmatched bases: 11. The germline CDR1 and CDR2 sequences are MNHEY and SVGAGI. The CDR3 sequence is 15 residues long. CDR3 residues: CASIQMQGAGYGYTF. In DNA form, the CDR3 reads TGTGCCAGCATCCAAATGCAGGGGGCGGGCTATGGCTACACCTTC.

The gene calls are TRBV21-1 and TRBJ2-4; the listed D gene, TRBD2, was not tested against the DNA. TRBV21-1 is assigned pseudogene status. CDR3 size: 21 residues. The CDR3 region has the DNA TGTGCCAGCAGCAAAGTTGGGCCAGACCGACGATCTGTACTAGCCAAAAACATTCAGTACTTC. It encodes CASSKVGPDRRSVLAKNIQYF.

This clonotype has a handful of counts. V and J are TRBV7-2 and TRBJ1-1, with a tentative D call TRBD1 (5 bases). Germline CDR1 is SGHTA and CDR2 is FQGNSA. The V end lost 5 bases, the J end lost 10 bases, and 17 bases lay between the germline ends. The length of the CDR3 is 13 residues. Here the CDR3 reads CASSPQAATSAFF. CDR3 coding DNA: TGTGCCAGCAGCCCACAGGCAGCAACGTCAGCTTTCTTT.

This clonotype has just a few counts. The rearrangement links TRBV9 to TRBJ1-2; a possible D gene is TRBD1 (5 bases). CDR3 length: 13 amino acids. Trimming left V 3 bases short and J 7 bases short, with 13 bases between. The germline V gene has CDR1 SGDLS and CDR2 YYNGEE. The CDR3 nucleotides read TGTGCCAGCAGCGCGTCTTCAGGGTCTGGCTACACCTTC. Its protein product is CASSASSGSGYTF.

V is TRBV11-1 and J is TRBJ2-1; the D call may be TRBD1 or TRBD2 (6 bases each). The CDR3 is made up of 15 amino acids. With 4 bases removed from V and 9 bases from J, the gap between germline ends came to 19 bases. The germline gives CDR1 SGHAT, CDR2 FQDESV (reference sequence). CDR3 sequence reads: CASSSLGLQGLEQFF. The CDR3 bases are TGTGCCAGCAGCTCATTGGGACTCCAGGGGCTTGAGCAGTTCTTC.

This rearrangement joins TRBV24-1 to TRBJ2-3, with 8 bases identical to TRBD2. V shed 6 bases and J 1 base; nucleotides not matched to a gene: 5. Per germline, CDR1 KGHDR and CDR2 SFDVKD. This CDR3 region has 15 residues. The CDR3 reads CATSPAGGGTDTQYF. DNA for the CDR3: TGTGCCACCAGTCCCGCGGGGGGCGGCACAGATACGCAGTATTTT.

The CDR3 sequence: CASKSPAGPKEYGYTF. The CDR3 region has the DNA TGTGCCAGCAAAAGCCCCGCCGGGCCTAAGGAGTATGGCTACACCTTC. The J gene is TRBJ1-2, the V gene TRBV27, with D hard to call. The CDR3 is made up of 16 amino acids. Trimming pared 7 bases from V and 5 bases from J, leaving 23 bases between. From germline, CDR1 is MNHEY and CDR2 SMNVEV (reference sequence).

This clonotype was observed a few times. This chain links TRBV7-8 with TRBJ1-3; tentatively, D is TRBD1 (5 bases). Germline V gene data show CDR1 as SGHVS and CDR2 as FQNEAQ. CDR3 length equals 16 residues. Trimming took off 5 bases at V and 3 bases at J, with 17 bases between the two ends. CDR3 amino acids: CASSLMRLGRGNTIYF. CDR3 DNA sequence: TGTGCCAGCAGCCTAATGCGTCTGGGGCGTGGAAACACCATATATTTT. The full variable domain, its missing parts supplied by reference TRBV7-8 and TRBJ1-3, is GAGVSQSPRYKVAKRGQDVALRCDPISGHVSLFWYQQALGQGPEFLTYFQNEAQLDKSGLPSDRFFAERPEGSVSTLKIQRTQQEDSAVYLCASSLMRLGRGNTIYFGEGSWLTVV.

V and J are TRBV5-1 and TRBJ1-1; D is unclear. Germline CDR1 and CDR2: SGHRS and YFSETQ. This CDR3 spans 15 amino acids. The ends were cut back, 4 bases at V and 4 bases at J, with 17 bases in the middle. The CDR3 nucleotides read TGCGCCAGCAGCCCGTTAGACAATTCCGTCACTGAAGCTTTCTTT. Translation: CASSPLDNSVTEAFF.

The rearrangement joins TRBV4-1 to TRBJ2-5; 8 bases are a match to TRBD2. The CDR3 has 16 residues. In germline, CDR1 is MGHRA, CDR2 YSYEKL. With V trimmed by 4 bases and J by 11 bases, 18 bases remained unmatched. As DNA, the CDR3 is TGCGCCAGCAGCCCCGCGACTGGGCGGGGGGACAATGAGCAGTACTTC. This encodes CASSPATGRGDNEQYF.

This clonotype was counted a few times. The rearrangement joins TRBV7-9 to TRBJ1-1; D may be TRBD1 (6 bases). With 5 bases removed from V and 5 bases from J, the gap between germline ends came to 12 bases. Germline V gene sequence: CDR1 SEHNR, CDR2 FQNEAQ (reference sequence). The CDR3 totals 13 residues. This chain's CDR3 is CASSQQGRTEAFF. CDR3 bases: TGTGCCAGCAGCCAACAGGGACGGACTGAAGCTTTCTTT.

This clonotype has a handful of counts. The rearrangement joins TRBV10-3 to TRBJ1-1; TRBD1 aligns across 7 bases. Germline loops: CDR1 ENHRY, CDR2 SYGVKD. The length of the CDR3 is 14 residues. Losses at the gene ends were 3 bases for V and 4 bases for J; bases not matched to a gene: 5. CDR3 protein: CAISDPGGSTEAFF. For the CDR3, the DNA is TGTGCCATCAGTGATCCAGGGGGAAGCACTGAAGCTTTCTTT.

DNA for the CDR3: TGCGCCAGCAGCCAAGAGCAGGGCACGAACACTGAAGCTTTCTTT. Translating it yields CASSQEQGTNTEAFF. The rearrangement links TRBV4-1 to TRBJ1-1, with TRBD1 as a possible D gene (5 bases). CDR3 length: 15 residues. Germline assignment: CDR1 MGHRA and CDR2 YSYEKL. V lost 0 bases, J lost 1 base, and 9 bases lay in between.

The gene calls are TRBV6-1 and TRBJ2-4; D remains unclear. Trimming took 2 bases from V and 0 from J, leaving 5 bases between them. There are 14 residues in the CDR3. Germline CDR1 is MNHNS and CDR2 is SASEGT. The CDR3 DNA reads as TGTGCCAGCAGTGAATGGGTAGCCAAAAACATTCAGTACTTC. It encodes CASSEWVAKNIQYF.

The chain uses TRBV9 and TRBJ1-5; D may be TRBD1 (5 bases). The ends were cut back, 3 bases at V and 3 bases at J, with 13 bases in the middle. The germline V gene has CDR1 SGDLS and CDR2 YYNGEE. There are 15 residues in the CDR3. CDR3 nucleotides: TGTGCCAGCAGCGCCGGGGGAGGACACAATCAGCCCCAGCATTTT. It yields the protein CASSAGGGHNQPQHF.

This clonotype was seen many times. The chain recombines TRBV7-9 with TRBJ2-7; D may be TRBD2 (5 bases). Per germline, CDR1 SEHNR and CDR2 FQNEAQ (reference sequence). The germline V and J ends were trimmed by 3 bases and 1 base, with 10 bases remaining between them. The CDR3 length is 14 residues. The CDR3 is CASSFLGGSYEQYF. The CDR3 DNA sequence: TGTGCCAGCAGCTTTTTAGGCGGGTCCTACGAGCAGTACTTC.

This clonotype was counted between two and nine times. The chain links TRBV12-5 to TRBJ2-5; tentative D call: TRBD1 (5 bases). The CDR3 runs 17 residues. Trimming removed 0 bases from V and 4 bases from J, with 18 bases in between. Germline values: CDR1 LGHNT, CDR2 FRNRAP. The CDR3 loop reads CASGLVRLGDVRETQYF. In DNA, the CDR3 is TGTGCTAGTGGTTTGGTACGGTTAGGGGATGTTCGAGAGACCCAGTACTTC.

The gene calls are TRBV12-3 or TRBV12-4 and TRBJ1-1; TRBD1 matches at 10 bases. J lost 4 bases, V lost 5 bases, and 4 bases had no gene match. The CDR3 runs 14 residues. The CDR3 coding sequence is TGTGCCAGCAGTCCGGACAGGGGGTTCACTGAAGCTTTCTTT. Translating it yields CASSPDRGFTEAFF.

This clonotype has ten or more counts. This sequence joins TRBV20-1 and TRBJ2-1; tentatively, D is TRBD2 (6 bases). This CDR3 is built from 12 residues. V lost 3 bases and J lost 4, with 7 bases in between. Germline V lookup: CDR1 DFQATT, CDR2 SNEGSKA (reference sequence). CDR3 protein: CSARGLYNEQFF. The CDR3 bases are TGCAGTGCTAGGGGACTTTACAATGAGCAGTTCTTC.

This clonotype was detected many times. The chain has TRBV11-3 and TRBJ2-3; unclear D gene. This CDR3 is built from 14 residues. Trimming took 6 bases from V and 0 from J, leaving 10 bases between them. Germline lookup yields CDR1 SGHNT and CDR2 YENEEA. In DNA form, the CDR3 reads TGTGCCAGCAGTCTGACTGTTAGCACAGATACGCAGTATTTT. As protein: CASSLTVSTDTQYF.